A single sample gave rise to the 12 T cell receptor beta chains below, sequenced in a study of blood T cell repertoires in COVID-19 (dated by TCRdb to the early 2020s). Library method: the immunoSEQ multiplex PCR assay. The table comes from immuneACCESS by way of TCRdb, which keeps in-frame sequences with V and J called. Part of the clones is missing from these tables; in studies checked, under half for an unresolved V gene and the rest for unknown reasons. The sample contains 200,000 to 250,000 clones, 82% of them found a single time. The biggest ten clones account for approximately 4.5% of the sample. Input material: peripheral blood. All receptors come from a woman in her 70s with acute or convalescent COVID-19.

This chain connects TRBV6-5 to TRBJ2-7; 11 bases agree with TRBD1. Germline V gives CDR1 MNHEY, CDR2 SVGAGI. After removal of 5 bases from V and 3 bases from J, the junction contained 6 bases not matched to a gene. The CDR3 totals 15 residues. The CDR3 reads CASSHRTGGHYEQYF. The DNA for the CDR3 is TGTGCCAGCAGTCACCGGACAGGGGGCCACTACGAGCAGTACTTC.

The V gene is TRBV6-1, the J gene TRBJ1-3; tentative D call: TRBD1 (5 bases). CDR1 and CDR2 (germline): MNHNS, SASEGT. V lost 1 base, J lost 6 bases, and 13 bases lay in between. This CDR3 is 15 amino acids long. The DNA of the CDR3 is TGTGCCAGCAGTGAAGAAGCAGGGTTCGCAAACACCATATATTTT. This sequence encodes CASSEEAGFANTIYF.

V gene TRBV4-2 combines with J gene TRBJ2-1; 13 bases map to TRBD2. V dropped 4 bases and J dropped 9; count of bases not matched to a gene: 12. The CDR3 runs to 17 residues. CDR1 is LGHNA, CDR2 YNFKEQ, per germline. CDR3 sequence: CASSPRTSGGAKGEQFF. The CDR3 coding sequence is TGTGCCAGCAGCCCAAGGACTAGCGGGGGAGCCAAGGGTGAGCAGTTCTTC.

This sequence joins TRBV2 and TRBJ1-4; TRBD1 matches 7 bases. The CDR3 has 15 amino acids. The trim removed 2 bases at V and 4 bases at J, leaving 4 bases unmatched. Germline-derived CDR1 and CDR2 are SNHLY and FYNNEI. The CDR3 sequence is CASSEQGVVNEKLFF. CDR3 DNA sequence: TGTGCCAGCAGTGAACAGGGGGTCGTTAATGAAAAACTGTTTTTT.

The chain couples TRBV9 to TRBJ2-2; 16 bases fit TRBD2. V lost 4 bases to trimming and J lost 1 base; unmatched junction nucleotides: 4. CDR3 size: 18 residues. Germline V gene lookup returns CDR1 SGDLS and CDR2 YYNGEE. CDR3 amino acids: CASSPGLAGGRNTGELFF. The CDR3, as DNA: TGTGCCAGCAGCCCGGGACTAGCGGGGGGGCGGAACACCGGGGAGCTGTTTTTT.

This clone was found once. Mismatch with germline at one junction end may stem from a read error. This chain uses TRBV5-8 with TRBJ2-7, with a tentative D call TRBD1 (5 bases). The CDR3 runs to 15 residues. The germline gives CDR1 SGHTS, CDR2 YDEGEE. The CDR3 is CASSLGRGSSYEQYF. In DNA, the CDR3 is TGTGCCAGCAGTTTGGGTAGGGGCAGCTCCTACGAGCAGTACTTC.

Here the CDR3 DNA reads TGTGCCAGCACGGGGTATGGCGCAAACTATGGCTACACCTTC. The encoded protein is CASTGYGANYGYTF. The rearrangement links TRBV27 to TRBJ1-2, with D unclear. Germline CDR1 reads MNHEY; CDR2 reads SMNVEV (reference sequence). Trimming removed 7 bases from V and 2 bases from J, with 14 bases in between. There are 14 residues in the CDR3.

V and J are TRBV11-2 and TRBJ2-7; possibly TRBD2 for D (5 bases). CDR1 SGHAT and CDR2 FQNNGV come from the germline V gene. CDR3 length: 13 residues. The V end lost 1 base, the J end lost 3 bases, and 7 bases lay between the germline ends. This chain's CDR3 is CASSLGGSYEQYF. The CDR3 coding sequence is TGTGCCAGCAGCTTAGGAGGGAGCTACGAGCAGTACTTC.

This CDR3 is CSASSVPGGGQETQYF. The CDR3 region has the DNA TGCAGTGCTAGTTCGGTCCCGGGGGGGGGTCAAGAGACCCAGTACTTC. V is TRBV20-1 and J is TRBJ2-5, with 8 bases that match TRBD2. The CDR3 is 16 residues long. Germline V CDR1 and CDR2: DFQATT, SNEGSKA (reference sequence). The ends lost 3 bases at V and 2 bases at J; junction bases unmatched: 11.

The chain has TRBV4-2 and TRBJ2-7, with 7 positions matching TRBD1. Germline V gives CDR1 LGHNA, CDR2 YNFKEQ. The CDR3 is made up of 14 amino acids. Trimming at V came to 2 bases and at J to 2 bases, leaving 3 bases not matched to a gene. The DNA of the CDR3 is TGTGCCAGCAGCCAACTAAGGGGGCCCTACGAGCAGTACTTC. Translated: CASSQLRGPYEQYF.

This clone was counted a few times. The gene calls are TRBV5-1 and TRBJ2-7, with D perhaps matching TRBD1 (6 bases). Trimming left V 0 bases short and J 4 bases short, with 17 bases between. The CDR3 covers 16 residues. The germline V gene encodes CDR1 SGHRS and CDR2 YFSETQ. The CDR3 bases are TGCGCCAGCAGCTTGGGGTCCGACAGGTTGTCTTACGAGCAGTACTTC. Encoded protein: CASSLGSDRLSYEQYF. The whole variable domain, filled in from reference TRBV5-1 and TRBJ2-7, reads KAGVTQTPRYLIKTRGQQVTLSCSPISGHRSVSWYQQTPGQGLQFLFEYFSETQRNKGNFPGRFSGRQFSNSRSEMNVSTLELGDSALYLCASSLGSDRLSYEQYFGPGTRLTVT.

V is TRBV28 and J is TRBJ1-1; TRBD1 matches at 8 bases. The germline V gene encodes CDR1 MDHEN and CDR2 SYDVKM. Trimming at V came to 6 bases and at J to 3 bases, leaving 9 bases not matched to a gene. There are 15 residues in the CDR3. The CDR3 nucleotides read TGTGCCAGCAGGGCGAGAGGACAGGGATACACTGAAGCTTTCTTT. Protein: CASRARGQGYTEAFF.